The 7 T cell receptor beta chains below all came from one sample that was sequenced in a study of blood T cell repertoires in COVID-19. TCRdb keeps only in-frame clones here, not all; method: immunoSEQ multiplex PCR. The table lists 250,000 to 350,000 clones, about 86% of them singletons, with about 1.9% in the top ten. Sequenced input: peripheral blood. The source of these receptors is a woman in her twenties or thirties who had recovered from COVID-19.

J is TRBJ2-7 and V is TRBV5-4; 9 bases fit TRBD1. In germline, CDR1 is SGHNT, CDR2 YYREEE (reference sequence). Germline trimming cut 4 bases from V and 3 bases from J; bases unmatched to any gene: 11. The CDR3 length is 16 residues. CDR3 nucleotide sequence: TGTGCCAGCAGCCCGGGGGGCCGGACAGGGGACTACGAGCAGTACTTC. Amino acids: CASSPGGRTGDYEQYF.

The V gene is TRBV7-6, the J gene TRBJ2-1; TRBD2 aligns across 12 bases. The germline V gene encodes CDR1 SGHVS and CDR2 FNYEAQ. CDR3 size: 15 residues. Trimming at V came to 5 bases and at J to 4 bases, leaving 3 bases not matched to a gene. The CDR3 DNA reads TGTGCCAGCAGCAGCCTAGCGGGGGGGTACAATGAGCAGTTCTTC. Its translation: CASSSLAGGYNEQFF.

The chain has TRBV7-3 and TRBJ2-1; TRBD2 agrees at 8 bases. The V gene end was trimmed by 4 bases and the J gene end by 8 bases; junction bases not matched to a gene: 4. The CDR3 is 13 residues long. CDR1 is SGHTA and CDR2 is FQGTGA in the germline V gene. CDR3 loop: CASSSGLDYEQFF. DNA for the CDR3: TGTGCCAGCAGCTCGGGACTAGATTATGAGCAGTTCTTC.

The CDR3 protein is CASSVGTLQFTGELFF. CDR3 sequence (DNA): TGTGCCAGCTCAGTAGGGACACTGCAATTCACCGGGGAGCTGTTTTTT. This chain connects TRBV18 to TRBJ2-2, with a weak D call TRBD1 (6 bases). The germline V and J ends were trimmed by 5 bases and 4 bases, with 17 bases remaining between them. Germline CDR1 reads KGHSH; CDR2 reads LQKENI. This CDR3 has 16 residues.

V gene TRBV10-3 combines with J gene TRBJ2-5, with TRBD1 matching 10 bases. This CDR3 is 14 amino acids long. J lost 2 bases, V lost 7 bases, and 4 bases had no gene match. CDR1 and CDR2 from the germline V gene are ENHRY and SYGVKD. The CDR3 nucleotides read TGTGCCATCATGGACAGGGGGTTTCAAGAGACCCAGTACTTC. Translated, it gives CAIMDRGFQETQYF.

The V and J genes are TRBV3-1 (or the pseudogene TRBV3-2) and TRBJ1-2, with 7 bases that match TRBD1. This CDR3 has 15 residues. V was pared by 2 bases and J by 3 bases, with 6 bases of the junction left unmatched. Germline-derived CDR1 and CDR2 are LGHDT and YNNKEL (reference sequence). The CDR3 region is CASSQRQGSDYGYTF. The CDR3 DNA is TGTGCCAGCAGCCAACGACAGGGATCGGACTATGGCTACACCTTC.

This rearrangement joins TRBV4-1 to TRBJ1-2, with TRBD1 matching 7 bases. Trimming removed 0 bases from V and 2 bases from J; junction bases left unmatched: 15. CDR3 length: 19 amino acids. Germline V gene data show CDR1 as MGHRA and CDR2 as YSYEKL. CDR3 in amino acids: CASSQDPVFKGAPNYGYTF. The DNA of the CDR3 is TGCGCCAGCAGCCAAGATCCGGTTTTCAAGGGGGCTCCCAACTATGGCTACACCTTC.